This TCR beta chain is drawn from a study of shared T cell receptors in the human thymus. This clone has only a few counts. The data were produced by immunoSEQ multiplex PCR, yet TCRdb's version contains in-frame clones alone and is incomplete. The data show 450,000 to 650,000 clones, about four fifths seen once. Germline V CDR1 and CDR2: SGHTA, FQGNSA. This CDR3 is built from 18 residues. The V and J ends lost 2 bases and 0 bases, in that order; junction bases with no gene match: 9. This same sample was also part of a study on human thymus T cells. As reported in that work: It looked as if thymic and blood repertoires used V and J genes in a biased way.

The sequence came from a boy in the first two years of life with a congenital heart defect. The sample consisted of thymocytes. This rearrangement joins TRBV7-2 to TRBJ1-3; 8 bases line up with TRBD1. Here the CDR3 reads CASSLSLDRALSGNTIYF. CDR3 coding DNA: TGTGCCAGCAGCTTAAGCCTGGACAGGGCCCTCTCTGGAAACACCATATATTTT. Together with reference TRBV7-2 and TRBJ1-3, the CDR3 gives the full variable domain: GAGVSQSPSNKVTEKGKDVELRCDPISGHTALYWYRQSLGQGLEFLIYFQGNSAPDKSGLPSDRFSAERTGGSVSTLTIQRTQQEDSAVYLCASSLSLDRALSGNTIYFGEGSWLTVV.